This T cell receptor beta chain originates from a study of Ad26.COV2.S vaccination and SARS-CoV-2 variants. Treatment denoted: around 19 received Ad26.COV2.S at low or high dose, single or two shots; 5 received placebo; per-sample allocation not given. Sampling took place 63 days after the first vaccine or placebo injection. It was an adult aged 18-55 years in Boston who was the donor. Wuhan-strain SARS-CoV-2 spike was expressed by the Ad26 vector that made up the vaccine. Per germline, CDR1 GTSNPN and CDR2 SVGIG (reference sequence). The CDR3 sequence is 11 residues long. Trimming stripped 8 bases from V and 11 bases from J, with 17 bases between. About this clone: Its antigen remains unknown.

TCRdb keeps only in-frame clones here, not all; method: immunoSEQ multiplex PCR. This table holds 200,000 to 300,000 clones, around nine tenths found once. Points from the study as a whole: Total responses of T cells may have been underestimated by the analyses of TCR breadth and depth. Comparable non-spike TCR breadth was observed in vaccine and placebo recipients.

The sequencing here drew on peripheral blood, taken in a trial of Ad26.COV2.S vaccine versus placebo. This receptor was identified in a person aged 18-65 years who received the Ad26.COV2.S COVID-19 vaccine or a placebo. The V call is TRBV30, the J call TRBJ2-3; D could derive from TRBD1 or TRBD2 (6 bases each). Written as DNA, the CDR3 is TGTGCCGTATGGGGGGCTCGGGGGCAGTATTTT. This codes for CAVWGARGQYF.